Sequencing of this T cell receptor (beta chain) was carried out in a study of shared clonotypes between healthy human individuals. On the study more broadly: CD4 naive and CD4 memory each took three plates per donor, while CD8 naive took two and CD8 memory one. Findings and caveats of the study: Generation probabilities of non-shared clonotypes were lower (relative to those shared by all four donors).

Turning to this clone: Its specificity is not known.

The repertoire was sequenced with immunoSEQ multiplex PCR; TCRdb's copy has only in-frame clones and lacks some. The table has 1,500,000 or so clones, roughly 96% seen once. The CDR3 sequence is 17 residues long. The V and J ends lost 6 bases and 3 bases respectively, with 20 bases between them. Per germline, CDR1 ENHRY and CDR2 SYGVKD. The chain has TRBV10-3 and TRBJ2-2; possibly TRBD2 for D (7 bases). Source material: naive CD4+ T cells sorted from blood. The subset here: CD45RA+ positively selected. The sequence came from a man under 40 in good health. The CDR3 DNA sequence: TGTGCCATCAGAAGGGGGGGTGCGGCCTCGGACACCGGGGAGCTGTTTTTT. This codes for CAIRRGGAASDTGELFF.